This TCR beta chain derives from a study of CD8 T cells in ankylosing spondylitis. Study conclusions and caveats: In synovial fluid and blood from reactive arthritis, some motif variants were previously reported. Reportedly, disease-linked clones are significantly enriched in ankylosing spondylitis patients' matched synovial fluid.

TCRdb recomputed calls from the 5' RACE reads with MiXCR, one row per CDR3 protein. This sample yields 15,000 to 20,000 distinct CDR3 sequences, of which around 8% are seen a single time; about a third belongs to the top ten. The CDR3 sequence is 12 residues long. In germline, CDR1 is LNHDA, CDR2 SQIVND (reference sequence). Trimming removed 8 bases at V and 2 bases at J, with 6 bases between. This clonotype was seen only a few times. The antigen remains unidentified. The origin of this receptor is a male donor with ankylosing spondylitis or in good health (not recorded which). This chain links TRBV19 with TRBJ2-2; D is uncertain. The sequencing input was blood. The CDR3 is CASRQNTGELFF. CDR3 DNA sequence: TGTGCCAGTCGACAAAACACCGGGGAGCTGTTTTTT.